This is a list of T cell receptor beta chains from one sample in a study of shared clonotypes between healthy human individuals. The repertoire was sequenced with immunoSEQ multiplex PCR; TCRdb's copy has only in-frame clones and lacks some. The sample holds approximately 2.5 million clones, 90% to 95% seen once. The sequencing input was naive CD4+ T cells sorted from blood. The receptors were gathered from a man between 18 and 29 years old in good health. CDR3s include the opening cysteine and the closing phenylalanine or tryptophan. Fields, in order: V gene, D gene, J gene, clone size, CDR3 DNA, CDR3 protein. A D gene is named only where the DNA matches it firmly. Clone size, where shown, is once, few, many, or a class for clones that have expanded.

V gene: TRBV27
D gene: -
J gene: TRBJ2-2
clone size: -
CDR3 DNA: TGTGCCAGCCGAGGGGGAAACACCGGCGGGGAGCTGTTTTTT
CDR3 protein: CASRGGNTGGELFF

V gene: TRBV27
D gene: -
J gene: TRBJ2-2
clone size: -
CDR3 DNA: TGTGCCAGCAGCCGACTACATACCGGGGAGCTGTTTTTT
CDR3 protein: CASSRLHTGELFF

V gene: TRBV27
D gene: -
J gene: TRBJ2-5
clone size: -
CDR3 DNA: TGTGCCAGCGGTCATTTAGGAGAGGGATCTCAAGAGACCCAGTACTTC
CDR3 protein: CASGHLGEGSQETQYF

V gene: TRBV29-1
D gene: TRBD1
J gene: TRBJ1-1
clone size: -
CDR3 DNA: TGCAGCGTGAACCTGGGACAGCTGAACACTGAAGCTTTCTTT
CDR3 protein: CSVNLGQLNTEAFF

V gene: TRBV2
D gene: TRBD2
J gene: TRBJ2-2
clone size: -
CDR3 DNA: TGTGCCAGCAGTCGAGCGGGAGGAACGAACACCGGGGAGCTGTTTTTT
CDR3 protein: CASSRAGGTNTGELFF

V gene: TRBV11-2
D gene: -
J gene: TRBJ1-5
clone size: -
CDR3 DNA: TGTGCCAGCAGCGGCCTGATCAATCAGCCCCAGCATTTT
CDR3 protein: CASSGLINQPQHF

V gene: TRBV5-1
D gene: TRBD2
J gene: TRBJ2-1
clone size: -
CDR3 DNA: TGCGCCAGCAGCTTGAGCGGGGGGTCCTACAATGAGCAGTTCTTC
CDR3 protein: CASSLSGGSYNEQFF

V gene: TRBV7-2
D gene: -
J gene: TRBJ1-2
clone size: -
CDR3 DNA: TGTGCCAGCAGCTTAGTTGAGGCATATGGCTACACCTTC
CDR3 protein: CASSLVEAYGYTF

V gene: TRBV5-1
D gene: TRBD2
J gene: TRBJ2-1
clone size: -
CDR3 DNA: TGCGCCAGCACACCTGGGACTAGCGGGGGAAATGAGCAGTTCTTC
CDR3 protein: CASTPGTSGGNEQFF

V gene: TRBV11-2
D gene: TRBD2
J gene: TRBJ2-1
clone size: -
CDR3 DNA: TGTGCCAGCAGCTTTCTAGCGGGGGCACCTTACAATGAGCAGTTCTTC
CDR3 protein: CASSFLAGAPYNEQFF

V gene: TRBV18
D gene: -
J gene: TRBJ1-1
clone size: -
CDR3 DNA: TGTGCCAGCTCACCACCGCTTAGGCCGAACACTGAAGCTTTCTTT
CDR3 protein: CASSPPLRPNTEAFF

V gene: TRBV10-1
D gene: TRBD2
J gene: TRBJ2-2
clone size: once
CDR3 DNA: TGCGCCAGCAGGAACCCGGCCCGGGAGGAGCGGTCCGGGGAGCTGTTTTTT
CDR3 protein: CASRNPAREERSGELFF

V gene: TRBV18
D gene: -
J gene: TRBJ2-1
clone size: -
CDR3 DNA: TGTGCCAGCACAAGCAGAAACAATGAGCAGTTCTTC
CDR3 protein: CASTSRNNEQFF

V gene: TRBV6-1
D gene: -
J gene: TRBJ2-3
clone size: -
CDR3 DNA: TGTGCCAGCAGTTCAACCCCCAGGACGGATACGCAGTATTTT
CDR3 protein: CASSSTPRTDTQYF

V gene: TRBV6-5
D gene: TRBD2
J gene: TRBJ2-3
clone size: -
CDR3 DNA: TGTGCCAGCAGTTACCCCACTAGCGGGGGGGCAGATACGCAGTATTTT
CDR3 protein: CASSYPTSGGADTQYF

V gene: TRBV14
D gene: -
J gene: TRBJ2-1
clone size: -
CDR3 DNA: TGTGCCAGCAGCCAAGATGGGGGATTTGGGAATGAGCAGTTCTTC
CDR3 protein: CASSQDGGFGNEQFF

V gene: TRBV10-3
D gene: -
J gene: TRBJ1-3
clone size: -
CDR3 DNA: TGTGCCTCTCGATATGCCGCAAACTCTGGAAACACCATATATTTT
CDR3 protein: CASRYAANSGNTIYF

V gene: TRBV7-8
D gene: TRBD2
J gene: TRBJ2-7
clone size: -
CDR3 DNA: TGTGCCAGCAGCCGTGCGGGGCTAGCGGGGGGCGCCTTGTCCCACTACGAGCAGTACTTC
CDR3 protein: CASSRAGLAGGALSHYEQYF

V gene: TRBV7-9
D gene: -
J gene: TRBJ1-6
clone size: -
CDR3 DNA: TGTGCCAGCAGCTCGACAGCGAATAATTCACCCCTCCACTTT
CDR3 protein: CASSSTANNSPLHF

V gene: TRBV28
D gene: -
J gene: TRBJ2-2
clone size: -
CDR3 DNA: TGTGCCAGCAGTTTAGGGACGGTGGACACCGGGGAGCTGTTTTTT
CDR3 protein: CASSLGTVDTGELFF

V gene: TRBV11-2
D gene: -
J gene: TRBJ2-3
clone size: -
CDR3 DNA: TGTGCCAGCAGCCTGGGTATCACAGATACGCAGTATTTT
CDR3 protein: CASSLGITDTQYF

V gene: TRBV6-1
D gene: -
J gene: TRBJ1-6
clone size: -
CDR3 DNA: TGTGCCAGCAGCGCACAGGGCCCGTATTCACCCCTCCACTTT
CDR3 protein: CASSAQGPYSPLHF

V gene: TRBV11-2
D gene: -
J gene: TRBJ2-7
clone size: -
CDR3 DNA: TGTGCCAGCAGCTTCCCCCGGGACGGCGTCTACGAGCAGTACTTC
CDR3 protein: CASSFPRDGVYEQYF

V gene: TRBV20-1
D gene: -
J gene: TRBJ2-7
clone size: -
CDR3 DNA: TGCAGTGCTAGTGTACTAGCCTACAAGTACTTC
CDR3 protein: CSASVLAYKYF

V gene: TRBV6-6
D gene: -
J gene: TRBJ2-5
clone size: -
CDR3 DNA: TGTGCCAGCAGTTACGCCAGAGAGACCCAGTACTTC
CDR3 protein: CASSYARETQYF

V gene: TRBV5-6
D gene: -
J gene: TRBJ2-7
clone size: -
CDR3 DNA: TGTGCCAGCAGCCTGGGACTGAGGAAGAACTACGAGCAGTACTTC
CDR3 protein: CASSLGLRKNYEQYF

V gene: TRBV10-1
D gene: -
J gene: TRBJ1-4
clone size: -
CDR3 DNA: TGCGCCAGCAGTGAGTCAAGGACTCCAACTAATGAAAAACTGTTTTTT
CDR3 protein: CASSESRTPTNEKLFF

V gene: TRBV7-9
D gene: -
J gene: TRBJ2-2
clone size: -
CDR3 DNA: TGTGCCAGCAGCTTAGCCTCCGGGACAAAGAACACCGGGGAGCTGTTTTTT
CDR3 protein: CASSLASGTKNTGELFF

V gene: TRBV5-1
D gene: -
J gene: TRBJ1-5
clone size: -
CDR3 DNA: TGCGCCAGCAGCTTGAACAGCCCGTCTAATCAGCCCCAGCATTTT
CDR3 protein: CASSLNSPSNQPQHF

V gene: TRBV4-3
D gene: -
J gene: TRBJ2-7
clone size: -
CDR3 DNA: TGCGCCAGCAGCCAAGAAGGTCAAGGAGGCGAGCAGTACTTC
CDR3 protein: CASSQEGQGGEQYF

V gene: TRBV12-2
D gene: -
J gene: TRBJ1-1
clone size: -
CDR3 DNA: TGTGCGCGCTGGATAGGGTGGAACACTGAAGCTTTCTTT
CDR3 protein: CARWIGWNTEAFF

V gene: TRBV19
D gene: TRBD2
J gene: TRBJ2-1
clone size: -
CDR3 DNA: TGTGCCAGTAGATTGACTAGCGGGAGGGAGCAGTTCTTC
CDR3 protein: CASRLTSGREQFF

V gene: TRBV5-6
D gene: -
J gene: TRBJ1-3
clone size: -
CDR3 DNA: TGTGCCAGCAGCTTAAACACGGGACGGAGAAACACCATATATTTT
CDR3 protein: CASSLNTGRRNTIYF

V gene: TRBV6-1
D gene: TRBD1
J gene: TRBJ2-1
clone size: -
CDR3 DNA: TGTGCCAGCAGTGTACGACAGGGCGTCTACTACTACAATGAGCAGTTCTTC
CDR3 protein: CASSVRQGVYYYNEQFF

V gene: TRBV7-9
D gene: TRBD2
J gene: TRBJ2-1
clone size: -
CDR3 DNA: TGTGCCAGCAGCTTAGGTACAGCGGGAGTCTCCTACAATGAGCAGTTCTTC
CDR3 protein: CASSLGTAGVSYNEQFF

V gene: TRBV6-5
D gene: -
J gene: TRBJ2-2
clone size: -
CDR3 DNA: TGTGCCAGCACCCGGGGACTCAAGAACACCGGGGAGCTGTTTTTT
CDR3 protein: CASTRGLKNTGELFF

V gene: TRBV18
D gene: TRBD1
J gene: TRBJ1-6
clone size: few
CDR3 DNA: TGTGCCAGCTCAGACCTGGACAGGAATTCACCCCTCCACTTT
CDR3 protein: CASSDLDRNSPLHF

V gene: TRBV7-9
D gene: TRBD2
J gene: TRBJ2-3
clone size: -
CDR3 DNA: TGTGCCAGCAGCTCGGGACTAGCAGGCACAGATACGCAGTATTTT
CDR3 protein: CASSSGLAGTDTQYF

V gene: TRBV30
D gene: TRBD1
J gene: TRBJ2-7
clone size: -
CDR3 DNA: TGTGCCTGGGGCCTGGGACAGACCTACGAGCAGTACTTC
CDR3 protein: CAWGLGQTYEQYF

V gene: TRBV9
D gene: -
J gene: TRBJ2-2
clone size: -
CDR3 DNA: TGTGCCAGCAGCTCTGGACTGGGGGAGCTGTTTTTT
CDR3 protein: CASSSGLGELFF

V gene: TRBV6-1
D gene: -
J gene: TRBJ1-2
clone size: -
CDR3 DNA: TGTGCCAGCAGTTCAGGGATGAACTATGGCTACACCTTC
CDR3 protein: CASSSGMNYGYTF

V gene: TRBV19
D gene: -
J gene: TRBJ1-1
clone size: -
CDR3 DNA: TGTGCCAGCCTCCCAACCAGAGGGGGGGCCACTGAAGCTTTCTTT
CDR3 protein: CASLPTRGGATEAFF

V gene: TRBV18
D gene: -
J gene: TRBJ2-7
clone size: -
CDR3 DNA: TGTGCCAGCTCACGAACAGGGAGCGACGAGCAGTACTTC
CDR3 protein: CASSRTGSDEQYF

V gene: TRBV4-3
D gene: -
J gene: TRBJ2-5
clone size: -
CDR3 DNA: TGCGCCAGCAGCCAAGGTCGACAGGTCCAAGAGACCCAGTACTTC
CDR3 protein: CASSQGRQVQETQYF

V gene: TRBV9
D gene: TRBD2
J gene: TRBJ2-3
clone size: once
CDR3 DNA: TGTGCCAGCAGCGTAGCTACTAGCGGGAGTGGGACAGATACGCAGTATTTT
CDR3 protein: CASSVATSGSGTDTQYF

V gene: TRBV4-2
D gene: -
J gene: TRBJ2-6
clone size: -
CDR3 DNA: TGTGCCAGCAGCCAAGCGGGCGGTGGGGCCAACGTCCTGACTTTC
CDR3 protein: CASSQAGGGANVLTF

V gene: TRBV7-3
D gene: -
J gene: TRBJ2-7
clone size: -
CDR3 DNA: TGTGCCAGCAGCTTAACGGGGTTAACAGGAGACGAGCAGTACTTC
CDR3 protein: CASSLTGLTGDEQYF

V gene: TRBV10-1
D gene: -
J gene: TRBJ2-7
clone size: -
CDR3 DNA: TGCGCCAGCAGTGAGTCCAGGGATTTCCACGAGCAGTATTTC
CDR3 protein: CASSESRDFHEQYF

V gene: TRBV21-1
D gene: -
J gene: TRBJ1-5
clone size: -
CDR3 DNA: TGTGCCAGCAGCTCCCCAGGACAGGGCGGCAATCAGCCCCAGCATTTT
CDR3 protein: CASSSPGQGGNQPQHF

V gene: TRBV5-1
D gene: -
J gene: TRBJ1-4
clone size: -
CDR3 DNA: TGCGCCAGCAGCTTTGGAGGGGGTTCAACTAATGAAAAACTGTTTTTT
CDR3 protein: CASSFGGGSTNEKLFF

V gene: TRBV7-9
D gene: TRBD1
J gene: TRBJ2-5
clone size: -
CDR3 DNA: TGTGCCAGCAGCTCGGGACAGGCGGTATTTCAAGAGACCCAGTACTTC
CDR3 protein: CASSSGQAVFQETQYF

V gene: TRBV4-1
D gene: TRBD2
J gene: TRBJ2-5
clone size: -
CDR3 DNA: TGCGCCAGCAGCCCGACTAGCGGGGGACCCCAGGAGACCCAGTACTTC
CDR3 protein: CASSPTSGGPQETQYF

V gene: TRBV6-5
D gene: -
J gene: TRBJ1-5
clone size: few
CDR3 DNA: TGTGCCAGCAGTTACGGGGGGATCGGTCAGCCCCAGCATTTT
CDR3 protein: CASSYGGIGQPQHF

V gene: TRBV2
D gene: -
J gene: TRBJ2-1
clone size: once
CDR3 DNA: TGTGCCAGCAGTGACGACCCTGGGTACAATGAGCAGTTCTTC
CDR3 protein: CASSDDPGYNEQFF

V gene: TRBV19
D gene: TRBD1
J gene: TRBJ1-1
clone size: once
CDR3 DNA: TGTGCCAGTAGTATAGCCGGAGACAGGGAGAGGTCTGAAGCTTTCTTT
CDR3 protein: CASSIAGDRERSEAFF

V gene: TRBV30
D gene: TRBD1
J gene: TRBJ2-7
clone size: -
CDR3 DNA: TGTGCCTGTCTCAGGACAGGGAAGGGCGACGAGCAGTACTTC
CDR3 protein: CACLRTGKGDEQYF

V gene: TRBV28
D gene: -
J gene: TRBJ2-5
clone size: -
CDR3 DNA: TGTGCCAGCAGCCGGGGCCAATTTTTCACCTACCAAGAGACCCAGTACTTC
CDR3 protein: CASSRGQFFTYQETQYF